The source of this T cell receptor beta chain is a study of blood T cells in healthy people across ages. Study results and limitations: Among long-lived donors, naive CD4+ cells were more numerous and diversity higher than in aged donors.

Per germline, CDR1 MNHEY and CDR2 SVGAGI. The CDR3 is 11 residues long. Primed by a sample-barcoded 5' primer and a J-beta primer mix, a second PCR proceeded for about 6 to 11 cycles. MiXCR, run by TCRdb on the 5' RACE reads, gives a single entry per CDR3 protein. The sample lists about 780,000 distinct CDR3 sequences; 20% to 30% were seen once. In its sample, this clonotype was seen a few times. Its antigen is unidentified. These data also formed part of another study, on T cells of mothers and their children.

Sequenced input: blood. This clonotype was obtained from a boy aged 10-17 years in good health. The chain recombines TRBV6-5 with TRBJ2-7; no definite D call. The end of the DNA aligns better with TRBJ2-1, so the J call may be wrong. The CDR3 loop reads CASSSPLEQFF. The DNA of the CDR3 is TGTGCCAGCAGTTCCCCGTTGGAGCAGTTCTTC.